Shown below are 30 T cell receptor beta chains from a single sample sequenced in a study of blood T cell repertoires in COVID-19. The assay was immunoSEQ multiplex PCR, and TCRdb's table has in-frame clones only and misses some. The data hold hundreds of thousands of clones, with approximately 90% observed a single time. Sequenced sample: PBMCs or T cells enriched from blood (not recorded which). Receptor source: a woman in her forties or fifties who had recovered from COVID-19.

This clone was detected only once. V is TRBV28 and J is TRBJ1-5, with TRBD1 matching over 9 bases. The V and J ends lost 5 bases and 15 bases, in that order; junction bases with no gene match: 8. The CDR3 is made up of 12 amino acids. Germline V CDR1 and CDR2: MDHEN, SYDVKM. The CDR3 reads CASSTGTGYSHF. The CDR3, as DNA: TGTGCCAGCAGTACCGGGACAGGGTATTCGCATTTT.

The chain uses TRBV27 and TRBJ1-6; tentative D call: TRBD1 (6 bases). With 5 bases removed from V and 3 bases from J, the gap between germline ends came to 14 bases. The germline CDR1 and CDR2 sequences are MNHEY and SMNVEV (reference sequence). The CDR3 extends over 16 amino acids. CDR3 in amino acids: CASSARTVNYNSPLHF. As DNA, the CDR3 is TGTGCCAGCAGTGCAAGGACAGTAAACTATAATTCACCCCTCCACTTT.

The chain combines TRBV9 with TRBJ1-2; tentatively, D is TRBD1 (5 bases). The ends were cut back, 4 bases at V and 7 bases at J, with 17 bases in the middle. Germline values: CDR1 SGDLS, CDR2 YYNGEE. This CDR3 contains 14 residues. The CDR3 sequence: CASSIRPAGGGYTF. The CDR3 coding sequence is TGTGCCAGCAGCATACGACCGGCCGGGGGTGGCTACACCTTC. Full variable domain (missing parts from reference TRBV9 and TRBJ1-2): DSGVTQTPKHLITATGQRVTLRCSPRSGDLSVYWYQQSLDQGLQFLIQYYNGEERAKGNILERFSAQQFPDLHSELNLSSLELGDSALYFCASSIRPAGGGYTFGSGTRLTVV.

The chain joins TRBV19 to TRBJ1-2, with 7 bases that match TRBD1. This CDR3 region has 14 residues. In germline, CDR1 is LNHDA, CDR2 SQIVND (reference sequence). V lost 7 bases and J lost 4; bases outside the gene matches: 9. The CDR3 region is CASTGDSRFYGYTF. DNA of the CDR3: TGTGCCAGTACTGGGGACAGTAGGTTCTATGGCTACACCTTC.

The chain joins TRBV25-1 to TRBJ1-1; 12 bases line up with TRBD1. From germline, CDR1 is MGHDK and CDR2 SYGVNS. The CDR3 extends over 14 amino acids. V lost 10 bases to trimming and J lost 3 bases; unmatched junction nucleotides: 6. The CDR3 reads CATPGQGADTEAFF. The CDR3 DNA is TGTGCCACCCCGGGACAGGGGGCGGACACTGAAGCTTTCTTT.

This rearrangement joins TRBV6-4 to TRBJ2-3, with D possibly being TRBD2 (6 bases). Germline V gene lookup returns CDR1 MRHNA and CDR2 SNTAGT. V was trimmed by 3 bases and J by 6 bases, leaving 13 bases between them. The CDR3 is 14 residues long. CDR3 residues: CASSDKGSGDTQYF. Here the CDR3 DNA reads TGTGCCAGCAGTGATAAAGGGAGCGGGGATACGCAGTATTTT.

The sample holds one count of this clone. The chain couples TRBV7-2 to TRBJ1-4, with D unresolved. Germline CDR1 and CDR2: SGHTA and FQGNSA. The ends were cut back, 5 bases at V and 6 bases at J, with 10 bases in the middle. This CDR3 is 13 amino acids long. The CDR3, as DNA: TGTGCCAGCAGCCCCTGGGCAGATGAAAAACTGTTTTTT. Its protein product is CASSPWADEKLFF.

The V gene is TRBV2, the J gene TRBJ1-6; possible D gene TRBD1, 5 bases. The CDR3 sequence is 13 residues long. CDR1 and CDR2 from the germline V gene are SNHLY and FYNNEI. Trimming took 8 bases from V and 10 from J, leaving 15 bases between them. CDR3 protein: CASSHGGASPLHF. CDR3 bases: TGTGCCAGCTCCCACGGGGGTGCGTCACCCCTCCACTTT.

This chain uses TRBV6-5 with TRBJ1-5; possibly TRBD1 for D (5 bases). Germline V gene sequence: CDR1 MNHEY, CDR2 SVGAGI. V was pared by 7 bases and J by 2 bases, with 12 bases between. The CDR3 sequence is 14 residues long. The CDR3 region has the DNA TGTGCCAGCAAGGGGACTGTGGGCAATCAGCCCCAGCATTTT. It is translated as CASKGTVGNQPQHF.

The V and J genes are TRBV3-1 (or the pseudogene TRBV3-2) and TRBJ1-2, with D unclear. Looked up from germline, CDR1 is LGHDT and CDR2 is YNNKEL (reference sequence). The CDR3 has 15 amino acids. V was trimmed by 3 bases and J by 0 bases, leaving 11 bases between them. The CDR3 sequence: CASSQNTDPNYGYTF. CDR3 coding DNA: TGTGCCAGCAGCCAGAACACCGATCCTAACTATGGCTACACCTTC.

This chain connects TRBV5-1 to TRBJ1-6; the D is unclear. V was pared by 2 bases and J by 10 bases, with 16 bases between. The CDR3 is 15 residues long. Germline V CDR1 and CDR2: SGHRS, YFSETQ. The CDR3 DNA is TGCGCCAGCAGCTTTTTGAGGACGGCGGGATCACCCCTCCACTTT. It specifies CASSFLRTAGSPLHF.

This rearrangement joins TRBV6-5 to TRBJ1-2; D might be TRBD1 (6 bases). The CDR3 totals 13 residues. The V and J ends lost 4 bases and 4 bases respectively, with 10 bases between them. Looked up from germline, CDR1 is MNHEY and CDR2 is SVGAGI. The CDR3, as DNA: TGTGCCAGCAGTTCCCGGACAGCCTATGGCTACACCTTC. Amino acids: CASSSRTAYGYTF.

This chain connects TRBV7-8 to TRBJ2-6; D may be TRBD1 (6 bases). V lost 3 bases and J 0 bases, leaving 9 bases between the germline ends. Per germline, CDR1 SGHVS and CDR2 FQNEAQ. This CDR3 is built from 16 residues. CDR3 in DNA: TGTGCCAGCAGCTTCCAACAGGGCTCTGGGGCCAACGTCCTGACTTTC. Protein product: CASSFQQGSGANVLTF.

The CDR3, as DNA: TGTGCCAGCAGTCGCCGGACGGGGGGAAGTAAAGAGACCCAGTACTTC. Translated: CASSRRTGGSKETQYF. The chain links TRBV3-1 (or the pseudogene TRBV3-2) to TRBJ2-5; 7 positions match TRBD2. V lost 6 bases, J lost 3 bases, and 13 bases stayed unmatched. The germline V gene has CDR1 LGHDT and CDR2 YNNKEL (reference sequence). The CDR3 is 16 amino acids.

This clone was observed once. The rearrangement links TRBV12-3 or TRBV12-4 to TRBJ1-4, with D unresolved. V shed 3 bases and J shed 4 bases, with 6 bases lying between them. The CDR3 length is 13 residues. The CDR3 DNA is TGTGCCAGCAGTTTCAGGCTTAATGAAAAACTGTTTTTT. Its protein is CASSFRLNEKLFF.

This rearrangement joins TRBV5-1 to TRBJ1-1; 7 nucleotides agree with TRBD1. This CDR3 contains 14 residues. The V and J ends lost 5 bases and 7 bases, in that order; junction bases with no gene match: 11. The germline CDR1 and CDR2 sequences are SGHRS and YFSETQ. The CDR3 reads CASSLIRGHVEAFF. CDR3 sequence (DNA): TGCGCCAGCAGTTTGATAAGGGGGCACGTTGAAGCTTTCTTT.

The chain is built from TRBV7-3 and TRBJ1-1, with 7 bases that match TRBD1. The CDR3 extends over 13 amino acids. J lost 11 bases, V lost 5 bases, and 11 bases had no gene match. Germline values: CDR1 SGHTA, CDR2 FQGTGA. The CDR3 nucleotides read TGTGCCAGCAGCCCAGACTTACAGGGGCGTGCTTTCTTT. As protein: CASSPDLQGRAFF.

This sequence joins TRBV2 and TRBJ1-4; TRBD1 matches 9 bases. V was clipped by 6 bases and J by 2 bases; unmatched bases: 4. The CDR3 length is 15 residues. Germline V gene data show CDR1 as SNHLY and CDR2 as FYNNEI. In DNA form, the CDR3 reads TGTGCCAGCAGGACAGGGGGTTTGACTAATGAAAAACTGTTTTTT. Its protein is CASRTGGLTNEKLFF.

This chain connects TRBV30 to TRBJ1-2, with D possibly TRBD1 on 5 matching bases. V lost 3 bases, J lost 7 bases, and 18 bases lay in between. This CDR3 has 14 residues. Germline V gene sequence: CDR1 GTSNPN, CDR2 SVGIG (reference sequence). This CDR3 is CAWSEDRAQGGYTF. CDR3 nucleotides: TGTGCCTGGAGCGAAGACCGGGCCCAGGGTGGCTACACCTTC.

The V call is TRBV30, the J call TRBJ1-2; D gene unclear. The CDR3 covers 13 residues. Germline-derived CDR1 and CDR2 are GTSNPN and SVGIG (reference sequence). V dropped 4 bases and J dropped 2 bases, with 11 bases sitting between them. The CDR3, as DNA: TGTGCCTGGATTCCGACGGGGAACTATGGCTACACCTTC. It specifies CAWIPTGNYGYTF.

The V call is TRBV19, the J call TRBJ1-5; 10 bases agree with TRBD1. The length of the CDR3 is 16 residues. V gave up 9 bases and J gave up 6 bases; unmatched junction bases: 14. CDR1 and CDR2 (germline): LNHDA, SQIVND (reference sequence). CDR3 DNA sequence: TGTGCCAGCAAAGGTGTGACAGGGGGCCGCGGTCAGCCCCAGCATTTT. Its translation is CASKGVTGGRGQPQHF.

V gene TRBV6-5 combines with J gene TRBJ2-3, with D perhaps TRBD2 (5 bases). V was pared by 1 base and J by 8 bases, with 10 bases between. The length of the CDR3 is 13 residues. From germline, CDR1 is MNHEY and CDR2 SVGAGI. For the CDR3, the DNA is TGTGCCAGCAGTTACTTCCTAGAGGGTACGCAGTATTTT. Its protein is CASSYFLEGTQYF.

The chain links TRBV18 to TRBJ2-1; TRBD1 matches at 7 bases. Germline V gene lookup returns CDR1 KGHSH and CDR2 LQKENI. CDR3 length: 13 amino acids. Trimming cost V 9 bases and J 0 bases; bases outside gene matches: 2. CDR3 in amino acids: CASRDSSYNEQFF. As DNA, the CDR3 is TGTGCCAGTCGGGACAGCTCCTACAATGAGCAGTTCTTC.

The chain joins TRBV10-3 to TRBJ1-1; D gene ambiguous. In germline, CDR1 is ENHRY, CDR2 SYGVKD. The CDR3 is 12 residues long. V dropped 2 bases and J dropped 3 bases, with 4 bases sitting between them. Here the CDR3 DNA reads TGTGCCATCAGTGAGGGGCACACTGAAGCTTTCTTT. This gives the protein CAISEGHTEAFF.

The rearrangement links TRBV5-1 to TRBJ2-7; 7 nucleotides align to TRBD1. The V gene end was trimmed by 0 bases and the J gene end by 6 bases; junction bases not matched to a gene: 3. Germline CDR1 is SGHRS and CDR2 is YFSETQ. This CDR3 has 13 amino acids. Here the CDR3 reads CASSLEGAAEQYF. The CDR3 DNA reads TGCGCCAGCAGCTTGGAGGGGGCGGCCGAGCAGTACTTC.

The chain uses TRBV28 and TRBJ2-7; 7 positions agree with TRBD2. The V and J ends lost 3 bases and 5 bases, in that order; junction bases with no gene match: 4. The germline CDR1 and CDR2 sequences are MDHEN and SYDVKM. The CDR3 extends over 13 amino acids. As DNA, the CDR3 is TGTGCCAGCAGTTTGGGGGGGTTGGACGAGCAGTACTTC. Amino acids: CASSLGGLDEQYF. The full variable domain, rest sourced from reference TRBV28 and TRBJ2-7, is DVKVTQSSRYLVKRTGEKVFLECVQDMDHENMFWYRQDPGLGLRLIYFSYDVKMKEKGDIPEGYSVSREKKERFSLILESASTNQTSMYLCASSLGGLDEQYFGPGTRLTVT.

V is TRBV4-1 and J is TRBJ1-1, with a possible D match to TRBD1 (5 bases). The CDR3 sequence is 16 residues long. Germline V lookup: CDR1 MGHRA, CDR2 YSYEKL. Trimming pared 0 bases from V and 3 bases from J, leaving 14 bases between. Here the CDR3 DNA reads TGCGCCAGCAGCCAAGACTTAGGACACCTGGACACTGAAGCTTTCTTT. Translated, it gives CASSQDLGHLDTEAFF.

V is TRBV2 and J is TRBJ1-6, with TRBD1 as a possible D gene (5 bases). Germline loops: CDR1 SNHLY, CDR2 FYNNEI. The CDR3 loop spans 16 amino acids. V was clipped by 3 bases and J by 7 bases, with 16 bases between them. The DNA of the CDR3 is TGTGCCAGCAGTGAGGGTATCAGGGTGTGGAATTCACCCCTCCACTTT. Amino acid sequence: CASSEGIRVWNSPLHF.

The table lists this clone with a few counts. The sample contains more than one DNA sequence encoding this CDR3. V gene TRBV5-1 combines with J gene TRBJ1-1; perhaps TRBD1 as D (6 bases). V lost 0 bases and J lost 0, with 9 bases in between. The CDR3 is 15 amino acids. The germline CDR1 and CDR2 sequences are SGHRS and YFSETQ. The CDR3 DNA is TGCGCCAGCAGCTTGGGGCAGGGGATGAACACTGAAGCTTTCTTT. Amino acids: CASSLGQGMNTEAFF.

The gene calls are TRBV5-1 and TRBJ2-6, with D maybe TRBD1 (6 bases). CDR3 length equals 17 residues. Germline V gene lookup returns CDR1 SGHRS and CDR2 YFSETQ. V lost 0 bases and J lost 0, with 10 bases in between. The CDR3 reads CASSLGAGDSGANVLTF. Written as DNA, the CDR3 is TGCGCCAGCAGCTTGGGAGCAGGGGACTCTGGGGCCAACGTCCTGACTTTC.